This T cell receptor beta chain derives from a study of control samples from healthy donors and cancer patients. The CDR3 totals 15 residues. The V end was cut by 5 bases, the J end by 2 bases, with 14 bases between. Germline values: CDR1 SGHNT, CDR2 YENEEA. The assay was immunoSEQ multiplex PCR, and TCRdb's table has in-frame clones only and misses some. There are about 75,000 clones in the sample; roughly 82% occur only once, and approximately 15% lies in the top ten. Specimen: blood. This sequence originates from a man aged 50-60 years in good health. This chain connects TRBV11-3 to TRBJ2-3; unclear D gene. This CDR3 reads CASSLSQLYTDTQYF. CDR3 bases: TGTGCCAGCAGCCTTTCGCAATTATACACAGATACGCAGTATTTT.